The source of this TCR beta chain is a study of T cell responses to AZD1222 COVID-19 vaccine. This clone showed up just once. V was cut by 0 bases and J by 0 bases, with 12 bases left in between. The CDR3 has 16 residues. Germline CDR1 and CDR2: SGHDT and YYEEEE. Profiled with immunoSEQ multiplex PCR; TCRdb holds only in-frame clones, not every one. The sample contains some 180,000 clones, roughly 92% of which appear only once. The sequence came from an adult in good health. The J gene is TRBJ1-1, the V gene TRBV5-6, with TRBD1 as a possible D gene (5 bases). The sample here was peripheral blood, taken on day 0 of AZD1222 vaccination. The CDR3 DNA is TGTGCCAGCAGCTTGGTAGGGGATTGGGTGAACACTGAAGCTTTCTTT. Amino acid sequence: CASSLVGDWVNTEAFF.